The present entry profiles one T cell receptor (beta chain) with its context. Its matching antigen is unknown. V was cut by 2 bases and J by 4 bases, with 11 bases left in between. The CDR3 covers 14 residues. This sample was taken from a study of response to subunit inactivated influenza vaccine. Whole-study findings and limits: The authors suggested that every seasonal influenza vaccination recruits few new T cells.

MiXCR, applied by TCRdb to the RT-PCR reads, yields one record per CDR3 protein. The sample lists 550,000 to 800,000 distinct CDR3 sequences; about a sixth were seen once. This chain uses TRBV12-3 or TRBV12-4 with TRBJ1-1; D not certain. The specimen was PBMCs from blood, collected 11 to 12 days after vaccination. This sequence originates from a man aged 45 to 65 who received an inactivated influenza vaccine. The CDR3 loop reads CASSLSKRTTEAFF. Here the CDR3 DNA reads TGTGCCAGCAGTTTATCTAAGAGAACCACTGAAGCTTTCTTT.